This T cell receptor beta chain originates from a study of blood T cell repertoires in COVID-19. The wider study: Samples representing acute and convalescent COVID-19 were sourced from the United States, Italy and Spain. The analysed material was cDNA or gDNA that came from T cells, B-cell-depleted T cells, or PBMCs.

This CDR3 contains 13 residues. The germline V gene has CDR1 SGHDT and CDR2 YYEEEE. Trimming cost V 0 bases and J 3 bases, with 4 bases left between them. Measured with immunoSEQ multiplex PCR; TCRdb has only the in-frame clones, and not every one. The sample consists of roughly 410,000 clones, around nine tenths of them appearing once. The TCR was taken from a woman in her forties with COVID-19, enrolled during active disease. Sequencing was performed on peripheral blood. The V gene is TRBV5-6, the J gene TRBJ2-1; D gene unclear. CDR3 in amino acids: CASSLVSYNEQFF. CDR3 DNA sequence: TGTGCCAGCAGCTTGGTCAGCTACAATGAGCAGTTCTTC.